Shown below are 19 T cell receptor beta chains from a single sample sequenced in a study of cytomegalovirus exposure and HLA in healthy donors. The PCR contained 60 Vbeta and 13 Jbeta primers. Some clones are missing from TCRdb's copy, which holds only in-frame ones; the method was immunoSEQ multiplex PCR. Of about 230,000 clones detected, roughly 78% appear once; the ten largest clones hold roughly 0.45%. Source material: PBMCs. These TCRs come from a boy aged 5-17 years in good health and CMV-seronegative.

CDR3 sequence reads: CASLYSGTSSYEQYF. The CDR3 DNA reads TGTGCCAGCCTCTATAGCGGGACGAGCTCCTACGAGCAGTACTTC. The chain has TRBV6-7 and TRBJ2-7; 8 positions agree with TRBD2. TRBV6-7 is sorted into the ORF group, with uncertain function. After removal of 8 bases from V and 0 bases from J, the junction contained 9 bases not matched to a gene. The CDR3 is 15 residues long.

J is TRBJ2-7 and V is TRBV2, with 7 positions matching TRBD1. Germline loops: CDR1 SNHLY, CDR2 FYNNEI. The ends lost 2 bases at V and 3 bases at J; junction bases unmatched: 10. This CDR3 is built from 16 residues. The CDR3 loop reads CASSESLQGVGYEQYF. For the CDR3, the DNA is TGTGCCAGCAGTGAATCTCTCCAGGGGGTAGGCTACGAGCAGTACTTC.

This chain uses TRBV5-1 with TRBJ1-1; 9 nucleotides align to TRBD1. There are 15 residues in the CDR3. Germline V gives CDR1 SGHRS, CDR2 YFSETQ. Trimming at V came to 3 bases and at J to 8 bases, leaving 11 bases not matched to a gene. This CDR3 is CASSSGQGATVEAFF. The DNA for the CDR3 is TGCGCCAGCAGCTCGGGACAGGGCGCGACGGTAGAAGCTTTCTTT.

The chain recombines TRBV11-3 with TRBJ1-1; D ambiguous. The CDR3 length is 12 residues. V shed 0 bases and J shed 7 bases, with 6 bases lying between them. Germline V gene sequence: CDR1 SGHNT, CDR2 YENEEA. The CDR3 nucleotides read TGTGCCAGCAGCTTAGATTCTATTGAAGCTTTCTTT. Translated, it gives CASSLDSIEAFF.

The chain is built from TRBV6-6 and TRBJ2-1; TRBD1 matches at 9 bases. Germline V lookup: CDR1 MNHNY, CDR2 SVGAGI (reference sequence). The CDR3 is made up of 14 amino acids. V was pared by 4 bases and J by 9 bases, with 7 bases of the junction left unmatched. The CDR3 coding sequence is TGTGCCAGCAGTTTTGGGACAGGGCGACCTGAGCAGTTCTTC. Its protein product is CASSFGTGRPEQFF.

In its sample, this clone was seen once. This sequence joins TRBV20-1 and TRBJ2-1; possible D gene TRBD1, 5 bases. V gave up 3 bases and J gave up 9 bases, with 9 bases separating them. The CDR3 is 11 amino acids. The V gene's germline CDR1 is DFQATT and CDR2 SNEGSKA (reference sequence). CDR3 nucleotide sequence: TGCAGTGCTAGGAAAAGGGGTGAGCAGTTCTTC. Protein sequence: CSARKRGEQFF.

V gene TRBV19 combines with J gene TRBJ1-1; D is unresolved. The V gene's germline CDR1 is LNHDA and CDR2 SQIVND (reference sequence). This CDR3 has 15 residues. Deletions cut 3 bases from V and 1 base from J, with 12 bases between. CDR3 loop: CASSIRDRGNTEAFF. The CDR3, as DNA: TGTGCCAGTAGTATTCGCGACCGAGGGAACACTGAAGCTTTCTTT.

The rearrangement uses TRBV11-1 and TRBJ2-4, with 9 bases fitting TRBD2. The germline V gene has CDR1 SGHAT and CDR2 FQDESV (reference sequence). Trimming at V came to 1 base and at J to 6 bases, leaving 4 bases not matched to a gene. CDR3 length equals 15 residues. The CDR3 reads CASSLVAGDTNIQYF. CDR3 in DNA: TGTGCCAGCAGCTTAGTAGCGGGAGATACAAACATTCAGTACTTC.

The V call is TRBV9, the J call TRBJ1-3; the D gene is possibly TRBD1 (6 bases). Germline lookup yields CDR1 SGDLS and CDR2 YYNGEE. The CDR3 spans 15 residues. V was shortened by 0 bases and J by 2 bases, with 9 bases between the two germline ends. The chain's CDR3 is CASSVGGGPGNTIYF. CDR3 DNA sequence: TGTGCCAGCAGCGTAGGCGGGGGCCCTGGAAACACCATATATTTT.

The rearrangement joins TRBV15 to TRBJ2-7; no firm D call. The CDR3 length is 17 residues. V was trimmed by 0 bases and J by 0 bases, leaving 15 bases between them. Germline CDR1 and CDR2: LNHNV and YYDKDF (reference sequence). The CDR3 protein is CATSRDRKVIHSYEQYF. As DNA, the CDR3 is TGTGCCACCAGCAGAGATCGAAAAGTTATACACTCCTACGAGCAGTACTTC.

The genes are TRBV5-1 and TRBJ2-5; maybe TRBD2 (6 bases). The germline gives CDR1 SGHRS, CDR2 YFSETQ. The CDR3 extends over 15 amino acids. The V end lost 4 bases, the J end lost 10 bases, and 23 bases lay between the germline ends. The CDR3 sequence: CASSLEEAGPRGQYF. The CDR3, as DNA: TGCGCCAGCAGCCTGGAGGAGGCGGGGCCAAGGGGCCAGTACTTC. Filled out from reference TRBV5-1 and TRBJ2-5, the complete variable domain reads KAGVTQTPRYLIKTRGQQVTLSCSPISGHRSVSWYQQTPGQGLQFLFEYFSETQRNKGNFPGRFSGRQFSNSRSEMNVSTLELGDSALYLCASSLEEAGPRGQYFGPGTRLLVL.

In this sample, this clone turned up a few times. The V call is TRBV6-4, the J call TRBJ1-2; the D gene is possibly TRBD1 (5 bases). This CDR3 spans 16 amino acids. Germline values: CDR1 MRHNA, CDR2 SNTAGT. Between the trimmed V and J ends, which lost 0 bases and 2 bases, there was a span of 13 bases. The CDR3 here is CASSDSVRGFNYGYTF. The CDR3 nucleotides are TGTGCCAGCAGTGACTCGGTTCGGGGGTTCAACTATGGCTACACCTTC.

This chain links TRBV2 with TRBJ2-2; 10 bases are shared with TRBD2. V was pared by 11 bases and J by 5 bases, with 8 bases of the junction left unmatched. The CDR3 length is 14 residues. Germline values: CDR1 SNHLY, CDR2 FYNNEI. CDR3 sequence (DNA): TGTGCCGGGATTAGCGGGAGGCCGACCGGGGAGCTGTTTTTT. It yields the protein CAGISGRPTGELFF.

The V call is TRBV9, the J call TRBJ2-2, with a possible D match to TRBD1 (6 bases). Germline CDR1 is SGDLS and CDR2 is YYNGEE. Trimming removed 0 bases at V and 2 bases at J, with 14 bases between. This CDR3 region has 17 residues. Here the CDR3 reads CASSVADGTTNTGELFF. Written as DNA, the CDR3 is TGTGCCAGCAGCGTAGCTGATGGGACAACAAACACCGGGGAGCTGTTTTTT.

The chain employs TRBV30 and TRBJ2-6, with no clear D. Germline values: CDR1 GTSNPN, CDR2 SVGIG (reference sequence). The CDR3 length is 12 residues. V gave up 8 bases and J gave up 0 bases, with 5 bases separating them. The CDR3 sequence: CAVYSGANVLTF. The CDR3 nucleotides are TGTGCCGTCTACTCTGGGGCCAACGTCCTGACTTTC.

In the case of this clone: Different DNA sequences within this sample yield the same CDR3. V gene TRBV5-4 combines with J gene TRBJ2-1, with D perhaps TRBD2 (6 bases). Germline loops: CDR1 SGHNT, CDR2 YYREEE (reference sequence). Trimming stripped 0 bases from V and 2 bases from J, with 9 bases between. CDR3 length: 15 amino acids. The CDR3 coding sequence is TGTGCCAGCAGCTTGGACGCGGGGACCTACAATGAGCAGTTCTTC. Translating it yields CASSLDAGTYNEQFF.

The V and J genes are TRBV30 and TRBJ2-4; 7 bases map to TRBD1. V shed 3 bases, J shed 0 bases, and the junction held 11 bases outside the gene matches. Looked up from germline, CDR1 is GTSNPN and CDR2 is SVGIG (reference sequence). CDR3 length: 17 residues. CDR3 amino acids: CAWSPRQGPLAKNIQYF. CDR3 sequence (DNA): TGTGCCTGGAGCCCGAGACAGGGACCACTAGCCAAAAACATTCAGTACTTC.

This sequence joins TRBV11-3 and TRBJ2-5; possible D gene TRBD1, 6 bases. Germline-derived CDR1 and CDR2 are SGHNT and YENEEA. Trimming shortened V by 3 bases and J by 5 bases, and 19 bases separated the two germline ends. There are 16 residues in the CDR3. The CDR3 sequence is CASSFRGTGSTETQYF. Written as DNA, the CDR3 is TGTGCCAGCAGCTTCCGTGGCACAGGGTCTACGGAGACCCAGTACTTC.

This sequence joins TRBV2 and TRBJ2-5, with 7 positions matching TRBD1. From germline, CDR1 is SNHLY and CDR2 FYNNEI. The CDR3 runs 15 residues. V lost 1 base, J lost 4 bases, and 6 bases stayed unmatched. CDR3 DNA sequence: TGTGCCAGCAGTGAAGGCTTATCAGGGGGAGAGACCCAGTACTTC. Its protein product is CASSEGLSGGETQYF.